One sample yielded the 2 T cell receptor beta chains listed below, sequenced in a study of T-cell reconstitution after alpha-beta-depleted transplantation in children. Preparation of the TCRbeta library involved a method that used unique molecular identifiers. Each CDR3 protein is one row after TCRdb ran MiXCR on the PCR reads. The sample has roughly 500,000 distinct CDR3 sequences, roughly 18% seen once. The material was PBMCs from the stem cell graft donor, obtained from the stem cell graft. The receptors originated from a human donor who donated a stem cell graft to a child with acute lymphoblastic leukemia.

This chain's CDR3 is CSAREGGPHNEQFF. The DNA for the CDR3 is TGCAGTGCCCGCGAGGGAGGTCCCCACAATGAGCAGTTCTTC. V and J are TRBV20-1 and TRBJ2-1; D is perhaps TRBD2 (6 bases). CDR3 length: 14 amino acids. With 6 bases removed from V and 5 bases from J, the gap between germline ends came to 17 bases. Germline CDR1 is DFQATT and CDR2 is SNEGSKA (reference sequence).

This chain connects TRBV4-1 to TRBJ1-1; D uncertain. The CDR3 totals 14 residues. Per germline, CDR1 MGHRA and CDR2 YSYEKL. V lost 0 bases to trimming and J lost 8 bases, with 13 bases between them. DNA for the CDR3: TGCGCCAGCAGCCAAGAACGGAGCGGGGAAGAAGCTTTCTTT. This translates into CASSQERSGEEAFF.